These T cell receptor beta chains were read from a single sample in a study of identical twins. Each CDR3 protein gets one entry after TCRdb re-called the 5' RACE reads with MiXCR. The sample has some 1,700,000 distinct CDR3 sequences; 25% to 35% are singletons. Sequencing used cord blood. The origin of the receptors is a newborn girl in good health. Each CDR3 is given with its conserved first and last residue. A D gene is named only where the DNA matches it firmly. Clone size is shown for a subset of rows, as once, few, many or a class of expanded clone.

v_gene	j_gene	abundance	d_gene	CDR3nt	CDR3aa
TRBV29-1	TRBJ1-1	-	-	TGCAGCGTTGAAAGCCGGATCAACACTGAAGCTTTCTTT	CSVESRINTEAFF
TRBV4-1	TRBJ2-3	few	-	TGCGCCAGCAGCCAACTTACAGGGACGACGCAGTATTTT	CASSQLTGTTQYF
TRBV2	TRBJ2-5	few	-	TGTGCCAGCAGTGAAGGGGGGTACCAAGAGACCCAGTACTTC	CASSEGGYQETQYF
TRBV24-1	TRBJ1-1	few	-	TGTGGCGATAGGGACACTGAAGCTTTCTTT	CGDRDTEAFF
TRBV6-1	TRBJ1-2	-	-	TGTGCCAGCAGTGAACAAGGGAACTATGGCCACACCTTC	CASSEQGNYGHTF
TRBV27	TRBJ2-2	-	-	TGTGCCAGCAGTTCTATTGCGGCTCCGAACACCGGGGAGCTGTTTTTT	CASSSIAAPNTGELFF
TRBV5-1	TRBJ2-5	-	-	TGCGCCAGTACTCCGGTCACCGGGCCACAAGAGACCCAGTACTTC	CASTPVTGPQETQYF
TRBV20-1	TRBJ2-5	-	-	TGCAGTGCTATGAGCGGAGTGGAGGGCAATGAGCAGTACTTC	CSAMSGVEGNEQYF
TRBV20-1	TRBJ2-7	-	TRBD2	TGCAGTGCATATAGGGACTATTACTACGAGCAGTACTTC	CSAYRDYYYEQYF
TRBV6-6	TRBJ2-1	-	TRBD1	TGTGCCAGCAGGTCAACAGGGGTCTCCTACAATGAGCAGTTCTTC	CASRSTGVSYNEQFF
TRBV7-2	TRBJ1-5	few	-	TGTGCCAGCAGCTTAGATACCCAGCCCCAGCATTTT	CASSLDTQPQHF
TRBV28	TRBJ2-7	-	-	TGTGCCAGCAGTGGCACCGCCGATGGTTACGAGCAGTACTTC	CASSGTADGYEQYF
TRBV3-1	TRBJ2-1	-	-	TGTGCCAGCAGCCTACTAGGCCCGGGTGAGCAGTTCTTC	CASSLLGPGEQFF
TRBV6-6	TRBJ1-2	-	-	TGTGCCAGCAGTTACTTGCCCAGGGGTTCCTATGGCTACGCCTTC	CASSYLPRGSYGYAF
TRBV12-3/TRBV12-4	TRBJ2-1	-	TRBD2	TGTGCCAGCAGTTTATCTTTTGGACTAGCTCACAATGAGCAGTTCTTC	CASSLSFGLAHNEQFF
TRBV5-6	TRBJ2-5	few	-	TGTGCCAGCAGCTTGTGGCAGGCTTACCAAGAGACCCAGTACTTC	CASSLWQAYQETQYF
TRBV2	TRBJ2-7	few	-	TGTGCCAGCAGTGAAGTGGACAACCCCTACGAGCAGTACTTC	CASSEVDNPYEQYF
TRBV29-1	TRBJ2-3	many	-	TGCAGCGCTTACGACTGGGGCCCCACAGATACGCAGTATTTT	CSAYDWGPTDTQYF
TRBV19	TRBJ2-3	-	TRBD2	TGTGCCAGTAGTTCTAGGACTAGCGGGATGCCAGATACGCAGTATTTT	CASSSRTSGMPDTQYF
TRBV20-1	TRBJ2-1	many	-	TGCAGTGCTAGAGATCCCTGGGGGACGCCTTCCTACAATGAGCAGTTCTTC	CSARDPWGTPSYNEQFF
TRBV20-1	TRBJ1-5	-	-	TGCAGTGCCCTCATGACAGCTAGCAATCACCCCCAGCATTTT	CSALMTASNHPQHF
TRBV18	TRBJ2-7	many	-	TGTGCCAGCTCACCACGGGGCGAGCAGTACTTC	CASSPRGEQYF
TRBV21-1	TRBJ1-2	few	-	TGTGCCAGCAGCACGCGACCCCGGGACAGAGACTATGGCTACACCTTC	CASSTRPRDRDYGYTF
TRBV27	TRBJ1-1	-	-	TGTGCCAGCAGTTTTGACCACATGTTGGTCGGCGCTTTCTTT	CASSFDHMLVGAFF
TRBV27	TRBJ2-5	-	-	TGTGCCAGCAGTTTAAAAGTCAGGGAAGAGACCCAGTACTTC	CASSLKVREETQYF
TRBV7-6	TRBJ2-3	-	-	TGTGCCAGCAGCTTATTGGACAGACACACAGATACGCAGTATTTT	CASSLLDRHTDTQYF
TRBV11-2	TRBJ2-3	-	TRBD2	TGTGCCAGCAGCTTGACCCTAGTAGCGGGACGCACAGATACGCAGTATTTT	CASSLTLVAGRTDTQYF
TRBV4-2	TRBJ2-5	-	-	TGTGCCAGCAGCCAAGATGGTGGGAGACTCGATGAGCAGTACTTC	CASSQDGGRLDEQYF
TRBV11-1	TRBJ1-2	-	TRBD1	TGTGCCAGCAGCTTAGGACAGGGTTGGAGCTATGGCTACACCTTC	CASSLGQGWSYGYTF
TRBV20-1	TRBJ2-1	-	-	TGCAGTGCTAGAGAACGACTAGTCTACAATGAGCAGTTCTTC	CSARERLVYNEQFF
TRBV5-4	TRBJ1-6	-	TRBD1	TGTGCCAGCAGCTTGGCCCCGGGACAGGGGGCTAATTCACCCCTCCACTTT	CASSLAPGQGANSPLHF
TRBV7-8	TRBJ1-5	-	-	TGTGCCAGCAGCCTCCTGGGAGGGACACCCTGGTCAGTCTCCAATCAGCCCCAGCATTTT	CASSLLGGTPWSVSNQPQHF
TRBV7-8	TRBJ2-7	-	-	TGTGCCAGCAGCTCCCTCAAGCCGGGACCCCTTCCATACGAGCAGTACTTC	CASSSLKPGPLPYEQYF
TRBV5-1	TRBJ2-1	-	-	TGCGCCAGCAGCATTCTGTTAGACGCAAAGCAGTTCTTC	CASSILLDAKQFF
TRBV20-1	TRBJ2-5	-	TRBD2	TGCAGTGCTAGAGGGTCGCCTTACACCGGGACTACCTCCCAAGAGACCCAGTACTTC	CSARGSPYTGTTSQETQYF
TRBV7-9	TRBJ2-1	few	TRBD2	TGTGCCAGCAGCCCACTCTCGGGGGGGCCTGAGCAGTTCTTC	CASSPLSGGPEQFF
TRBV14	TRBJ1-4	-	-	TGTGCCAGCAGCCAAACTGACAGTCCGAATGAAAAACTGTTTTTT	CASSQTDSPNEKLFF
TRBV20-1	TRBJ1-5	-	TRBD1	TGCAGTGCTAGAGGACAGGGGGCCTATCAGCCCCAGCATTTT	CSARGQGAYQPQHF
TRBV7-2	TRBJ2-7	many	-	TGTGCCAGCAGCTTAGCCACAGGCTACTACGAGCAGTACTTC	CASSLATGYYEQYF
TRBV11-2	TRBJ2-5	many	-	TGTGCCAGCAGCTTCGAACTCGGACACTTCCAAGAGACCCAGTACTTC	CASSFELGHFQETQYF
TRBV28	TRBJ2-7	few	TRBD1	TGTGCCAGCAGTCGGACAGGGTACTCCTACGAGCAGTACTTC	CASSRTGYSYEQYF
TRBV7-8	TRBJ2-7	once	-	TGTGCCAGCAGCTCGTACATGGGACGCTACGAGCAGTACTTC	CASSSYMGRYEQYF
TRBV28	TRBJ1-1	few	TRBD1	TGTGCCAGCAGTTTTTCGGGGCGAGGGGGCCCAGAAGCTTTCTTT	CASSFSGRGGPEAFF
TRBV20-1	TRBJ2-1	-	TRBD2	TGCAGTGCTAAACCCCTCGGGGGGGTGTACAATGAGCAGTTCTTC	CSAKPLGGVYNEQFF
TRBV20-1	TRBJ2-7	-	TRBD2	TGCAGTGCTAGAGGTAGCGGGGCTCTCAACGAGCAGTACTTC	CSARGSGALNEQYF
TRBV3-1	TRBJ1-5	few	-	TGTGCCAGCAGCCAAGATTGGAGGGGTGATCAGCCCCAGCATTTT	CASSQDWRGDQPQHF
TRBV28	TRBJ1-5	few	-	TGTGCCAGCAGTTTACGTGGGCCCCAGCATTTT	CASSLRGPQHF